This TCR beta chain appears in the sequencing data of a study of T cells in localized non-small cell lung cancer. Regarding the study as a whole: Adjacent lung tissue had a median roughly 55 of the top 100 clones found in the tumor. Clonality of T cells reached its maximum in uninvolved adjacent lung, surpassing tumor. Greater blood T cell density accompanied longer overall survival. Sequence data derive from only one tumor region, so heterogeneity remains possible.

Germline assignment: CDR1 MNHEY and CDR2 SMNVEV (reference sequence). V shed 6 bases, J shed 0 bases, and the junction held 11 bases outside the gene matches. The CDR3 contains 18 residues. Remarks on this clone: Its antigen is unknown.

Only in-frame clones appear in the TCRdb table, and some are missing; sequencing was by immunoSEQ multiplex PCR. This table holds about 52,000 clones, more than 85% found once. The sequencing used PBMCs, collected before any cancer treatment. The receptor was isolated from a female donor with stage II lung adenocarcinoma. The chain recombines TRBV27 with TRBJ1-5, with TRBD1 matching over 10 bases. The CDR3 loop reads CASRRSGTGASSNQPQHF. The CDR3 DNA is TGTGCCAGCAGACGATCCGGGACAGGGGCCTCTAGCAATCAGCCCCAGCATTTT.